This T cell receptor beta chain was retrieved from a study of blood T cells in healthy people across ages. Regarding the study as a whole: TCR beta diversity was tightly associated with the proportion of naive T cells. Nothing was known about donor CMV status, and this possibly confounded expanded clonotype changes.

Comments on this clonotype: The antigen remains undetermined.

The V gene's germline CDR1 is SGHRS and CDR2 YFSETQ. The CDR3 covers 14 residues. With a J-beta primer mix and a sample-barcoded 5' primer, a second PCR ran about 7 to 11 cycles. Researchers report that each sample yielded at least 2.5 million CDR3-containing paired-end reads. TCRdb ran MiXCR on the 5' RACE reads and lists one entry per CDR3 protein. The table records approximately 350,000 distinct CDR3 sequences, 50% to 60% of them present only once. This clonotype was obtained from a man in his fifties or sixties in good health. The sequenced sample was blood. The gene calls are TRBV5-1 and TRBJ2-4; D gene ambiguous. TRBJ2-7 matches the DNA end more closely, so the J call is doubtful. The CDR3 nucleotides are TGCGCCAGCAGCTTGTTAGGGTCCCCCTACGAGCAGTACTTC. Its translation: CASSLLGSPYEQYF.